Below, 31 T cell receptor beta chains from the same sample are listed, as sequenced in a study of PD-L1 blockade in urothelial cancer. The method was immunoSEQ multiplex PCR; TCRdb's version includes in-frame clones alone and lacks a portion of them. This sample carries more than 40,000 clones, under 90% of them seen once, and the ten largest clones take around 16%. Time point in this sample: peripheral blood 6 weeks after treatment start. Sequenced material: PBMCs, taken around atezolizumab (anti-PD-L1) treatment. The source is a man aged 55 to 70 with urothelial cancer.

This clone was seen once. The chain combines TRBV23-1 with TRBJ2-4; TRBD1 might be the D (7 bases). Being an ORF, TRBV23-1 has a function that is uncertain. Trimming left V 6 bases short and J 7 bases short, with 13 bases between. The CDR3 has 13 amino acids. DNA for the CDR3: TGCGCCAGCAGCCCCAGGGGGAGGAACATTCAGTACTTC. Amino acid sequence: CASSPRGRNIQYF.

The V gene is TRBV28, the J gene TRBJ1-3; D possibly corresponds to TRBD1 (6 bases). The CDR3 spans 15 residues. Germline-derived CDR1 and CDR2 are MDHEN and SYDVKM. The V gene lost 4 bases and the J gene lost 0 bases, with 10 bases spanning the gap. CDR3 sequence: CASSSGQRSGNTIYF. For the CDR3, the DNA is TGTGCCAGCAGTTCGGGACAACGCTCTGGAAACACCATATATTTT. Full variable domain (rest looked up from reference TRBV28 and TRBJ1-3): DVKVTQSSRYLVKRTGEKVFLECVQDMDHENMFWYRQDPGLGLRLIYFSYDVKMKEKGDIPEGYSVSREKKERFSLILESASTNQTSMYLCASSSGQRSGNTIYFGEGSWLTVV.

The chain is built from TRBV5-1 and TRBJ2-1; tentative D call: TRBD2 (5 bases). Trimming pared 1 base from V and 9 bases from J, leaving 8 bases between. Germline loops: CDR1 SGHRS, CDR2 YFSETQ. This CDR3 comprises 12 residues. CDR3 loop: CASSLRGIEQFF. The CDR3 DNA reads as TGCGCCAGCAGCTTGCGAGGGATTGAGCAGTTCTTC. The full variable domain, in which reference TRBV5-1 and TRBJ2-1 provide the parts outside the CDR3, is KAGVTQTPRYLIKTRGQQVTLSCSPISGHRSVSWYQQTPGQGLQFLFEYFSETQRNKGNFPGRFSGRQFSNSRSEMNVSTLELGDSALYLCASSLRGIEQFFGPGTRLTVL.

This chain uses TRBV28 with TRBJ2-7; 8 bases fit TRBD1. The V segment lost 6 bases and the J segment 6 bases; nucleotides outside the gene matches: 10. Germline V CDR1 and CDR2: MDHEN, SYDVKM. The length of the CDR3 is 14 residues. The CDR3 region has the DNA TGTGCCAGCAGCCCAGGACAGGGTTTAGGCGAGCAGTACTTC. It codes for CASSPGQGLGEQYF. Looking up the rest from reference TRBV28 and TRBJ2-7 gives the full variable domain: DVKVTQSSRYLVKRTGEKVFLECVQDMDHENMFWYRQDPGLGLRLIYFSYDVKMKEKGDIPEGYSVSREKKERFSLILESASTNQTSMYLCASSPGQGLGEQYFGPGTRLTVT.

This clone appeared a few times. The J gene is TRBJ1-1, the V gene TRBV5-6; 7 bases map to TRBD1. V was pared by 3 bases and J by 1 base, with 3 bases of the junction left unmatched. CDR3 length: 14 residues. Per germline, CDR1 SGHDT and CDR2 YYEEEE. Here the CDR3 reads CASSSYRGNTEAFF. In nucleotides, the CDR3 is TGTGCCAGCAGCTCTTACAGGGGGAACACTGAAGCTTTCTTT. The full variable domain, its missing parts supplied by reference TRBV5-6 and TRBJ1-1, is DAGVTQSPTHLIKTRGQQVTLRCSPKSGHDTVSWYQQALGQGPQFIFQYYEEEERQRGNFPDRFSGHQFPNYSSELNVNALLLGDSALYLCASSSYRGNTEAFFGQGTRLTVV.

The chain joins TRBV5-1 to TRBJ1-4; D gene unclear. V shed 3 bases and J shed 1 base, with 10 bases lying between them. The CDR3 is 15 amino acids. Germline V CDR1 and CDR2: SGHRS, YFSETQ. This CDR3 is CASSSSRITNEKLFF. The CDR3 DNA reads TGCGCCAGCAGCTCTTCGAGGATAACTAATGAAAAACTGTTTTTT.

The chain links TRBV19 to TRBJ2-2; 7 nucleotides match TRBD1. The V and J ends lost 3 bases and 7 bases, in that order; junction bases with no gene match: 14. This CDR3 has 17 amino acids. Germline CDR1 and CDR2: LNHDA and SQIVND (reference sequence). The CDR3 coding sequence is TGTGCCAGTAGTATTCGGCTACAGGGGTTTTTCGGCGGGGAGCTGTTTTTT. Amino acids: CASSIRLQGFFGGELFF.

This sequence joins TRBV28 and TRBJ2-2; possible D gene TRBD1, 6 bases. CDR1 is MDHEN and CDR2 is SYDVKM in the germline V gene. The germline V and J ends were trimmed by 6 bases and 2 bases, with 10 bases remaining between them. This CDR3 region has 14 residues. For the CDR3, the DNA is TGTGCCAGCAGGGAACAGGGAAACACCGGGGAGCTGTTTTTT. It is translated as CASREQGNTGELFF.

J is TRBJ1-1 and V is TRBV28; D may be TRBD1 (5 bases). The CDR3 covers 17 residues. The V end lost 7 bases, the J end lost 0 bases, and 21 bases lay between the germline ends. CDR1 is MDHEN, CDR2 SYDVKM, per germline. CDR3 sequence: CASNTGGTDRMNTEAFF. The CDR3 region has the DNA TGTGCCAGCAACACAGGCGGCACAGATAGAATGAACACTGAAGCTTTCTTT.

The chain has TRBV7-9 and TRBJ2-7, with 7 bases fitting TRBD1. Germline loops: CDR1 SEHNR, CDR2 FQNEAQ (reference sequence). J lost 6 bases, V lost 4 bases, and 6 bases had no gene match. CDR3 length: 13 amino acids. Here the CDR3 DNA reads TGTGCCAGCAGCTCACGACAGGGTCCCGAGCAGTACTTC. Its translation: CASSSRQGPEQYF.

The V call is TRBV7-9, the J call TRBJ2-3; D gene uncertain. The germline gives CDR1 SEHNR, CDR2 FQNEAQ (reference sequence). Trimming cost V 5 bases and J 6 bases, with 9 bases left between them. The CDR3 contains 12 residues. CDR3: CASSPLADTQYF. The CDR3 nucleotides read TGTGCCAGCAGCCCATTAGCTGATACGCAGTATTTT.

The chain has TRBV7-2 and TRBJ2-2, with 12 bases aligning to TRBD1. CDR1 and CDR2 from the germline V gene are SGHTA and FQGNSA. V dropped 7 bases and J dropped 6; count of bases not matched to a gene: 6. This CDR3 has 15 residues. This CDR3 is CASMPGQGAPGELFF. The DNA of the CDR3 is TGTGCCAGCATGCCGGGACAGGGGGCCCCCGGGGAGCTGTTTTTT.

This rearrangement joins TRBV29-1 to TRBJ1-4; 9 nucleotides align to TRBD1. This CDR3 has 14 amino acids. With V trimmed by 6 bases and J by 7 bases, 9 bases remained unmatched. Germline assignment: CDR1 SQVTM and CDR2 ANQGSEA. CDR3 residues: CSVEPGQGGEKLFF. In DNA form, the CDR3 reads TGCAGCGTGGAACCGGGACAGGGAGGTGAAAAACTGTTTTTT.

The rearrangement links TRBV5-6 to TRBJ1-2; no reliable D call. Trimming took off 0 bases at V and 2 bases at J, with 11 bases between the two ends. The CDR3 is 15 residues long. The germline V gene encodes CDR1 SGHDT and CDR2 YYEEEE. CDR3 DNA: TGTGCCAGCAGCTTGGAAGCGGGTTGGAACTATGGCTACACCTTC. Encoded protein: CASSLEAGWNYGYTF.

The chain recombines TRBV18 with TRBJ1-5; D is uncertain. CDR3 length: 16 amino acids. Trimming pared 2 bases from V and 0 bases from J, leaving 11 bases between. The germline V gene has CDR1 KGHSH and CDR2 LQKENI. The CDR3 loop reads CASSPFSGNSNQPQHF. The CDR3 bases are TGTGCCAGCTCACCATTTTCGGGGAATAGCAATCAGCCCCAGCATTTT.

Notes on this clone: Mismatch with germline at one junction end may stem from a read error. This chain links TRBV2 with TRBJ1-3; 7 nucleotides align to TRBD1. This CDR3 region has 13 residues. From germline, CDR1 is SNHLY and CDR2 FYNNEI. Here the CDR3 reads CACRQGSGNTIYF. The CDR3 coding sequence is TGTGCCTGCAGACAGGGCTCAGGAAACACCATATATTTT.

The CDR3 coding sequence is TGTGCCAGTAGTATAGATCCCACTAGCGGTTACGAGCAGTACTTC. This translates into CASSIDPTSGYEQYF. V usage is TRBV19 and J usage is TRBJ2-7, with TRBD2 matching 8 bases. Per germline, CDR1 LNHDA and CDR2 SQIVND (reference sequence). CDR3 length: 15 amino acids. Trimming cost V 0 bases and J 4 bases; bases outside gene matches: 5.

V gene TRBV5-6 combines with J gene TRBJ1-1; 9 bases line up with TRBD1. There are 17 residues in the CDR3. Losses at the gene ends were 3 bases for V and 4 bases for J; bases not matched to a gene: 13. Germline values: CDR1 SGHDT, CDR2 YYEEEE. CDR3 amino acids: CASSSTRDRVWGTEAFF. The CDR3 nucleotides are TGTGCCAGCAGCTCCACCCGGGACAGGGTTTGGGGCACTGAAGCTTTCTTT.

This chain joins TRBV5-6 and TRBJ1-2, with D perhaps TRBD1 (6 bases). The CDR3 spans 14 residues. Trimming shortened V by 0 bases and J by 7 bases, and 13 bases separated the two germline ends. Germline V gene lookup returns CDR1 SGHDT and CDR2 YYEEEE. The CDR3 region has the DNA TGTGCCAGCAGCTTGGGGGACACCCCAGCTGGCTACACCTTC. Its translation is CASSLGDTPAGYTF.

CDR3 nucleotide sequence: TGTGCCAGCAGTTTCGATTTGGCGGGAGCTAATGAAAAACTGTTTTTT. Translation: CASSFDLAGANEKLFF. The genes are TRBV6-5 and TRBJ1-4; no reliable D call. Germline values: CDR1 MNHEY, CDR2 SVGAGI. The CDR3 covers 16 residues. V lost 4 bases to trimming and J lost 3 bases, with 15 bases between them.

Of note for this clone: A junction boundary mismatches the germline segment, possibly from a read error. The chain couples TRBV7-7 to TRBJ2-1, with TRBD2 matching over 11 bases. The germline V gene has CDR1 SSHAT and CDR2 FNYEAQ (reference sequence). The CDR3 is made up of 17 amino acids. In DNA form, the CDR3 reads TGTGCTAGCAGCTTAGCAGCGGGACTAGCGGACCTCAATGAGCAGTTCTTC. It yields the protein CASSLAAGLADLNEQFF.

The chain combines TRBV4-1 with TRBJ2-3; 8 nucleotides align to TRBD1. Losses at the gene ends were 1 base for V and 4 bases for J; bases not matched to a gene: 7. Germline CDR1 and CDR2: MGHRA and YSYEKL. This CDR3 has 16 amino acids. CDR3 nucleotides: TGCGCCAGCAGCCAAGTGGACAGGGAATGGGCAGATACGCAGTATTTT. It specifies CASSQVDREWADTQYF.

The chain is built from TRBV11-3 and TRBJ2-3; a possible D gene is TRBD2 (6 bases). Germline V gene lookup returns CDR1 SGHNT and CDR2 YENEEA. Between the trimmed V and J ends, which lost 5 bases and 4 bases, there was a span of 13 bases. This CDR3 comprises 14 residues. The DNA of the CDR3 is TGTGCCAGCAGCCAAGGAGGGGAGCCAGATACGCAGTATTTT. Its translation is CASSQGGEPDTQYF.

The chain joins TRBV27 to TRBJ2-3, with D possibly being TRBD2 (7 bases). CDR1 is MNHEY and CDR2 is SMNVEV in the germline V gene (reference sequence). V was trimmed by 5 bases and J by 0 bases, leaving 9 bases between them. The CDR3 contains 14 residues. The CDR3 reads CASSRGGSTDTQYF. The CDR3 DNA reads TGTGCCAGCAGTAGGGGGGGTAGCACAGATACGCAGTATTTT.

CDR3 protein: CASSFGGPYQETQYF. The CDR3 DNA reads TGTGCCAGCAGCTTCGGGGGGCCGTACCAAGAGACCCAGTACTTC. V usage is TRBV11-2 and J usage is TRBJ2-5, with a tentative D call TRBD2 (7 bases). Germline assignment: CDR1 SGHAT and CDR2 FQNNGV. The CDR3 totals 15 residues. V was trimmed by 3 bases and J by 0 bases, leaving 11 bases between them.

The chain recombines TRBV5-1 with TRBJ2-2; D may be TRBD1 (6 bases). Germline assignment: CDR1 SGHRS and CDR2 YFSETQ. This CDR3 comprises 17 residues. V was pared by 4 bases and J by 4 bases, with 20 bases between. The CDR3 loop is CASSITGSGWSTGELFF. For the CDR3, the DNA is TGCGCCAGCAGCATAACAGGGTCGGGTTGGAGCACCGGGGAGCTGTTTTTT.

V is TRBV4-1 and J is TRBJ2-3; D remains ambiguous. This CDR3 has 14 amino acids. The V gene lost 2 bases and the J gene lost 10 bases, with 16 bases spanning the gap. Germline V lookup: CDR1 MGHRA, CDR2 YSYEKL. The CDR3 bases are TGCGCCAGCAGCCAATCCACACCCGGGTCCCCGCAGTATTTT. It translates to CASSQSTPGSPQYF.

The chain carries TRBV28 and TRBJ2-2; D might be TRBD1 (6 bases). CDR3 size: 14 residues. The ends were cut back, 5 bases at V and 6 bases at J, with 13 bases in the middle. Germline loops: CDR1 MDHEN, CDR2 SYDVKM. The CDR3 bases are TGTGCCAGCAGTCTGATACAGGGTGCCGGGGAGCTGTTTTTT. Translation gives CASSLIQGAGELFF.

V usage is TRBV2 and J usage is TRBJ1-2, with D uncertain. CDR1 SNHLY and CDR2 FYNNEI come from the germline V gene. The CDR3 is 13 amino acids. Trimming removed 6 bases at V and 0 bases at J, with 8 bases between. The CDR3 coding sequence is TGTGCCAGCAGCCCAGTAACTAACTATGGCTACACCTTC. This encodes CASSPVTNYGYTF.

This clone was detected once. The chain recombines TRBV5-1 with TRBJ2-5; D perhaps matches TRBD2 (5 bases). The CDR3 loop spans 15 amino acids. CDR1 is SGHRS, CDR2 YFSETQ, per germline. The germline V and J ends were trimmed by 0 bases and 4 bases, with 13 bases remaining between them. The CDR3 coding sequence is TGCGCCAGCAGCTTGGCCGCGGGTGGGCGAGAGACCCAGTACTTC. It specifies CASSLAAGGRETQYF.

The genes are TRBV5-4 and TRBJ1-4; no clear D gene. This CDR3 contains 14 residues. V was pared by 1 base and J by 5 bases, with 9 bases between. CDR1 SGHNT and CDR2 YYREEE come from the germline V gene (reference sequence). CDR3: CASSLFRENEKLFF. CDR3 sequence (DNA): TGTGCCAGCAGCTTGTTCCGGGAGAATGAAAAACTGTTTTTT.